The entry below describes one TCR beta chain. Its antigen is not identified. The germline V gene has CDR1 SNHLY and CDR2 FYNNEI. V gave up 3 bases and J gave up 8 bases, with 13 bases separating them. The CDR3 spans 14 residues. The sample is drawn from a study of T cells in localized non-small cell lung cancer. Study-level results: The highest T cell clonality was in uninvolved adjacent lung, above tumor. Blood T cell density predicted longer survival; adjacent-lung clonality, shorter. Researchers found a median approximately 53 of the top 100 tumor clones in adjacent lung. Heterogeneity within the tumor remains possible, as just one region underwent sequencing.

Method: immunoSEQ multiplex PCR; TCRdb's copy keeps in-frame clones and lacks some. The data show more than 100,000 clones, about 90% seen once. The receptor was isolated from a female donor over 55 with stage I lung adenocarcinoma. This rearrangement joins TRBV2 to TRBJ1-4; D is possibly TRBD1 (6 bases). Sequencing used peripheral blood, obtained before any cancer treatment. CDR3 in DNA: TGTGCCAGCAGTGAGGGGGCCTCGGGGGAAAAACTGTTTTTT. Residues: CASSEGASGEKLFF.